The 29 T cell receptor beta chains below all came from one sample that was sequenced in a study of post-analysis software for immune sequencing data. Study results and caveats: In patients, TRBV5-6, TRBV5-1 and TRBV20-1 belonged to five or six TRBV segments found more frequently than in controls.

Their recognized antigens are unknown. Prepared TCR beta cDNA libraries contained unique molecular identifiers. Via MiXCR, TCRdb re-called the PCR reads, giving one row per CDR3 protein. The top ten clones hold 4% to 5.5% of a sample with roughly 800,000 distinct CDR3 sequences, roughly 50% of them seen once. Sequenced input: blood. The receptor source for this set is a girl between 10 and 17 years old with multiple sclerosis.

This clonotype has just a few counts. The chain links TRBV6-5 to TRBJ2-7, with TRBD1 matching 9 bases. CDR1 is MNHEY, CDR2 SVGAGI, per germline. The J segment lost 2 bases and the V segment lost 4 bases, leaving 9 bases of the junction unmatched. The CDR3 has 16 amino acids. This chain's CDR3 is CASSSTGTGPPYEQYF. CDR3 bases: TGTGCCAGCAGTTCTACCGGGACAGGGCCCCCCTACGAGCAGTACTTC.

This clonotype showed up many times. This chain links TRBV6-6 with TRBJ2-7; the D gene is possibly TRBD2 (6 bases). Deletions cut 4 bases from V and 3 bases from J, with 16 bases between. Germline lookup yields CDR1 MNHNY and CDR2 SVGAGI (reference sequence). The CDR3 is 15 residues long. Here the CDR3 reads CASSSPRLGGYEQYF. DNA for the CDR3: TGTGCCAGCAGTTCACCTCGGCTGGGGGGCTACGAGCAGTACTTC.

The chain joins TRBV7-2 to TRBJ2-4, with D possibly matching TRBD2 (5 bases). The assigned J gene may be wrong: the sequence end matches TRBJ2-7 better. This CDR3 has 13 residues. Germline V lookup: CDR1 SGHTA, CDR2 FQGNSA. The CDR3 sequence is CASSLGRLSEQYF. As DNA, the CDR3 is TGTGCCAGCAGCTTAGGGAGGCTCAGCGAGCAGTACTTC.

This chain uses TRBV5-1 with TRBJ2-7; D gene ambiguous. The CDR3 runs 15 residues. V lost 1 base and J lost 2, with 13 bases in between. Per the germline V gene, CDR1 is SGHRS and CDR2 is YFSETQ. The CDR3 loop reads CASSLKFPLTYEQYF. CDR3 DNA: TGCGCCAGCAGCTTGAAATTTCCTTTGACCTACGAGCAGTACTTC.

This clonotype came up a few times. Mismatch with germline at one junction end may stem from a read error. J is TRBJ1-1 and V is TRBV6-1; 7 bases line up with TRBD1. CDR3 length: 14 residues. Per germline, CDR1 MNHNS and CDR2 SASEGT. Here the CDR3 reads CASSEAGGNTEVFF. The CDR3 nucleotides are TGTGCCAGCAGTGAAGCAGGGGGCAACACTGAAGTTTTCTTT.

The V and J genes are TRBV12-3 or TRBV12-4 and TRBJ2-1; 12 bases line up with TRBD1. The CDR3 is made up of 16 amino acids. Trimming cost V 6 bases and J 5 bases; bases outside gene matches: 8. The CDR3 bases are TGTGCCAGCAGGCTCCCCGGGACAGGGGGCAACAATGAGCAGTTCTTC. Its protein is CASRLPGTGGNNEQFF.

J is TRBJ2-7 and V is TRBV20-1, with D possibly TRBD2 on 5 matching bases. Germline CDR1 is DFQATT and CDR2 is SNEGSKA (reference sequence). Trimming pared 4 bases from V and 5 bases from J, leaving 24 bases between. This CDR3 spans 16 amino acids. This CDR3 reads CSANSPKDGGGHEQYF. CDR3 coding DNA: TGCAGTGCTAATAGCCCAAAAGACGGCGGAGGTCACGAGCAGTACTTC.

The J gene is TRBJ2-7, the V gene TRBV27, with 8 bases aligning to TRBD1. Germline V gene data show CDR1 as MNHEY and CDR2 as SMNVEV (reference sequence). The CDR3 length is 14 residues. V dropped 6 bases and J dropped 6; count of bases not matched to a gene: 10. CDR3 amino acids: CASSQHGDRSEQYF. In DNA, the CDR3 is TGTGCCAGCAGCCAACACGGGGACAGGAGCGAGCAGTACTTC.

The chain uses TRBV5-1 and TRBJ2-7, with a weak D call TRBD2 (6 bases). V dropped 2 bases and J dropped 6 bases, with 21 bases sitting between them. The length of the CDR3 is 16 residues. CDR1 is SGHRS and CDR2 is YFSETQ in the germline V gene. CDR3 amino acids: CASSLGSGTALIEQYF. CDR3 nucleotides: TGCGCCAGCAGCTTAGGATCCGGGACTGCCTTGATCGAGCAGTACTTC.

This clonotype was observed a few times. This chain links TRBV10-2 with TRBJ2-1; D is unresolved. From germline, CDR1 is WSHSY and CDR2 SAAADI. V was pared by 4 bases and J by 9 bases, with 16 bases between. The CDR3 has 14 residues. The CDR3 DNA follows: TGCGCCAGCAGTGGGTGGCAGCCCGTGGCTGAGCAGTTCTTC. Protein sequence: CASSGWQPVAEQFF.

A single count supports this clonotype. The chain combines TRBV7-2 with TRBJ1-6; perhaps TRBD1 as D (6 bases). CDR1 and CDR2 (germline): SGHTA, FQGNSA. The CDR3 extends over 13 amino acids. Trimming stripped 4 bases from V and 10 bases from J, with 11 bases between. CDR3: CASSSGGRSPLHF. Written as DNA, the CDR3 is TGTGCCAGCAGCTCCGGGGGGCGGTCACCCCTCCACTTT.

The rearrangement links TRBV9 to TRBJ2-5, with D perhaps TRBD2 (5 bases). The closer fit of TRBJ2-7 to the DNA end suggests the J call may be wrong. Germline V gives CDR1 SGDLS, CDR2 YYNGEE. The CDR3 loop spans 14 amino acids. CDR3 DNA sequence: TGTGCCAGCAGCGTAGAGGACTGGGTCTACGAGCAGTACTTC. Translated: CASSVEDWVYEQYF.

In nucleotides, the CDR3 is TGTGCCAGCAGTTCTCACGGCGCGTCCGAGCAGTACTTC. Translating it yields CASSSHGASEQYF. V is TRBV12-3 or TRBV12-4 and J is TRBJ2-7; D gene uncertain. V was clipped by 4 bases and J by 6 bases, with 13 bases between them. The CDR3 runs 13 residues.

The V gene is TRBV5-1, the J gene TRBJ1-2; D might be TRBD1 (5 bases). The V end was cut by 0 bases, the J end by 4 bases, with 13 bases between. Germline V gives CDR1 SGHRS, CDR2 YFSETQ. CDR3 length: 15 amino acids. CDR3 residues: CASSLDRGAGYGYTF. The CDR3 coding sequence is TGCGCCAGCAGCTTGGATCGGGGCGCCGGCTATGGCTACACCTTC. Drawing the rest from reference TRBV5-1 and TRBJ1-2, the complete variable domain is KAGVTQTPRYLIKTRGQQVTLSCSPISGHRSVSWYQQTPGQGLQFLFEYFSETQRNKGNFPGRFSGRQFSNSRSEMNVSTLELGDSALYLCASSLDRGAGYGYTFGSGTRLTVV.

The chain has TRBV20-1 and TRBJ2-1; 12 bases are a match to TRBD2. This CDR3 is built from 15 residues. V shed 3 bases, J shed 7 bases, and the junction held 7 bases outside the gene matches. Germline assignment: CDR1 DFQATT and CDR2 SNEGSKA (reference sequence). The CDR3 DNA reads as TGCAGTGCTAGGGCGCTAGCGGGGGGGCCAAATGAGCAGTTCTTC. Protein product: CSARALAGGPNEQFF.

This chain links TRBV15 with TRBJ2-4, with D uncertain. The DNA end favors TRBJ2-7, so the J call may be wrong. The CDR3 runs 13 residues. Germline loops: CDR1 LNHNV, CDR2 YYDKDF (reference sequence). As DNA, the CDR3 is TGTGCCACCAGCAGAGACCTAGGCTACGAGCAGTACTTC. This translates into CATSRDLGYEQYF.

The rearrangement joins TRBV7-2 to TRBJ2-7, with D unresolved. V lost 4 bases and J lost 0, with 10 bases in between. CDR1 and CDR2 from the germline V gene are SGHTA and FQGNSA. The CDR3 extends over 14 amino acids. DNA of the CDR3: TGTGCCAGCAGCTACTATCCTAGCTCCTACGAGCAGTACTTC. Translating gives CASSYYPSSYEQYF.

This rearrangement joins TRBV4-1 to TRBJ1-2, with D perhaps TRBD1 (5 bases). V lost 1 base and J lost 6, with 12 bases in between. The CDR3 has 14 amino acids. CDR1 and CDR2 (germline): MGHRA, YSYEKL. The CDR3 spells CASSQADLGDGYTF. CDR3 in DNA: TGCGCCAGCAGCCAAGCTGATCTGGGGGATGGCTACACCTTC.

This clonotype has a handful of counts. The V call is TRBV7-3, the J call TRBJ2-3, with 10 bases lining up with TRBD2. The CDR3 covers 15 residues. The germline V gene has CDR1 SGHTA and CDR2 FQGTGA. J lost 4 bases, V lost 4 bases, and 5 bases had no gene match. The CDR3 sequence is CASSSRGLAPDTQYF. The CDR3, as DNA: TGTGCCAGCAGCTCGAGGGGACTAGCGCCAGATACGCAGTATTTT.

A single count supports this clonotype. This chain joins TRBV2 and TRBJ2-7, with TRBD1 matching 8 bases. The V gene's germline CDR1 is SNHLY and CDR2 FYNNEI. J was trimmed by 1 base and V by 2 bases; bases with no gene match: 4. CDR3 length: 15 amino acids. The CDR3 protein is CASSESRGQSYEQYF. The CDR3, as DNA: TGTGCCAGCAGTGAAAGCAGGGGGCAGTCCTACGAGCAGTACTTC. The full variable domain, its missing parts supplied by reference TRBV2 and TRBJ2-7, is EPEVTQTPSHQVTQMGQEVILRCVPISNHLYFYWYRQILGQKVEFLVSFYNNEISEKSEIFDDQFSVERPDGSNFTLKIRSTKLEDSAMYFCASSESRGQSYEQYFGPGTRLTVT.

This chain joins TRBV28 and TRBJ2-1, with 10 positions matching TRBD2. The CDR3 is 12 residues long. CDR1 and CDR2 from the germline V gene are MDHEN and SYDVKM. The junction had 11 bases not matched to a gene; V was cut back by 9 bases and J by 15 bases. CDR3 protein: CASRASGRHVFF. CDR3 coding DNA: TGTGCCAGTAGGGCTAGCGGGAGACACGTGTTCTTC. Supplemented by reference TRBV28 and TRBJ2-1, the full variable domain reads DVKVTQSSRYLVKRTGEKVFLECVQDMDHENMFWYRQDPGLGLRLIYFSYDVKMKEKGDIPEGYSVSREKKERFSLILESASTNQTSMYLCASRASGRHVFFGPGTRLTVL.

The rearrangement joins TRBV10-3 to TRBJ1-1; TRBD1 is a possible D gene (6 bases). The CDR3 runs to 11 residues. Per the germline V gene, CDR1 is ENHRY and CDR2 is SYGVKD. Deletions cut 10 bases from V and 3 bases from J, with 9 bases between. CDR3: CATAGDTEAFF. In DNA, the CDR3 is TGTGCCACCGCAGGGGACACTGAAGCTTTCTTT.

This clonotype was detected only a few times. The chain links TRBV9 to TRBJ2-1, with TRBD2 matching 10 bases. The CDR3 runs to 17 residues. Trimming at V came to 0 bases and at J to 8 bases, leaving 11 bases not matched to a gene. Looked up from germline, CDR1 is SGDLS and CDR2 is YYNGEE. CDR3 loop: CASSVGLSSGGRYEQFF. The CDR3 region has the DNA TGTGCCAGCAGCGTAGGTCTCAGTAGCGGGGGGCGCTATGAGCAGTTCTTC. The full variable domain, its missing parts supplied by reference TRBV9 and TRBJ2-1, is DSGVTQTPKHLITATGQRVTLRCSPRSGDLSVYWYQQSLDQGLQFLIQYYNGEERAKGNILERFSAQQFPDLHSELNLSSLELGDSALYFCASSVGLSSGGRYEQFFGPGTRLTVL.

This clonotype was seen a handful of times. The chain recombines TRBV4-2 with TRBJ2-4; a possible D gene is TRBD2 (5 bases). The V end lost 1 base, the J end lost 15 bases, and 19 bases lay between the germline ends. Germline values: CDR1 LGHNA, CDR2 YNFKEQ. The CDR3 is made up of 14 amino acids. CDR3 DNA: TGTGCCAGCAGCCAAGGAGGCCCACTAGTCATGAGGTACTTC. This codes for CASSQGGPLVMRYF.

The chain combines TRBV5-1 with TRBJ2-7; TRBD2 is a possible D gene (6 bases). This CDR3 has 16 residues. Per germline, CDR1 SGHRS and CDR2 YFSETQ. V gave up 2 bases and J gave up 3 bases, with 18 bases separating them. The CDR3 DNA reads as TGCGCCAGCAGCTTAGGGGAGGCCCACTTCTTCTACGAGCAGTACTTC. It specifies CASSLGEAHFFYEQYF.

The chain recombines TRBV10-3 with TRBJ2-3, with D uncertain. Deletions cut 3 bases from V and 2 bases from J, with 24 bases between. Germline V gives CDR1 ENHRY, CDR2 SYGVKD. This CDR3 is 19 amino acids long. The CDR3 reads CAISEIRLGGVWFTDTQYF. The DNA for the CDR3 is TGTGCCATCAGTGAAATCCGACTGGGCGGAGTCTGGTTCACAGATACGCAGTATTTT.

V is TRBV20-1 and J is TRBJ2-7; TRBD2 matches at 13 bases. There are 16 residues in the CDR3. With 5 bases clipped from V and 2 bases from J, the junction kept 9 bases outside the gene matches. CDR1 DFQATT and CDR2 SNEGSKA come from the germline V gene (reference sequence). CDR3: CSAGSRTSGSPYEQYF. CDR3 sequence (DNA): TGCAGTGCTGGCAGCAGGACTAGCGGGAGCCCCTACGAGCAGTACTTC.

The rearrangement links TRBV7-2 to TRBJ2-5; 8 bases are a match to TRBD1. The J call may be incorrect, as the DNA end agrees better with TRBJ2-7. The CDR3 spans 15 residues. Germline CDR1 reads SGHTA; CDR2 reads FQGNSA. Here the CDR3 reads CASSLEDRGYYEQYF. In nucleotides, the CDR3 is TGTGCCAGCAGCCTAGAAGACAGGGGATATTACGAGCAGTACTTC.

This clonotype was detected a few times. CDR3 nucleotides: TGCAGTGCTAGTGATCTAGTAGTTGGGTACGAGCAGTACTTC. Translating it yields CSASDLVVGYEQYF. This chain joins TRBV20-1 and TRBJ2-7; D ambiguous. The CDR3 has 14 amino acids. Germline CDR1 reads DFQATT; CDR2 reads SNEGSKA (reference sequence). V was cut by 3 bases and J by 4 bases, with 16 bases left in between.